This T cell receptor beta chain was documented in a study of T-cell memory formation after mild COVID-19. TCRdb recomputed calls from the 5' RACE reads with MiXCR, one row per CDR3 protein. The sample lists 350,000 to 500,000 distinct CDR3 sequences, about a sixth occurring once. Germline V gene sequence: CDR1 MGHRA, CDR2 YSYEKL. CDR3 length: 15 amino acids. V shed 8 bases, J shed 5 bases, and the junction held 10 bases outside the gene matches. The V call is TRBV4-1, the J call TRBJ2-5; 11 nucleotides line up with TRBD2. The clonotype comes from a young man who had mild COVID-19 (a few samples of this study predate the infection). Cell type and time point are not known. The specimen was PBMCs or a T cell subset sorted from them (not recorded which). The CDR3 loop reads CASAQLAGVWETQYF. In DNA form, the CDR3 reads TGCGCCAGCGCCCAACTAGCGGGGGTCTGGGAGACCCAGTACTTC.